Below are 32 T cell receptor beta chains sequenced from a single sample in a study of long-term antiretroviral therapy in people with HIV. The assay used was immunoSEQ (version v3.0), run at survey level. The table came from immunoSEQ multiplex PCR; TCRdb's copy has only in-frame clones and leaves some out. Found here are some 24,000 clones, approximately 83% of them singletons; the top ten hold around 5.3%. This sample comprised unsorted PBMCs, obtained 0.7 years before starting antiretroviral therapy. Receptors were obtained from a young man with HIV.

This chain joins TRBV7-2 and TRBJ2-5; D call uncertain. Trimming left V 1 base short and J 2 bases short, with 14 bases between. CDR3 length equals 16 residues. Germline-derived CDR1 and CDR2 are SGHTA and FQGNSA. The CDR3 DNA reads as TGTGCCAGCAGCTTAGGTAGCCGTACGACTCAAGAGACCCAGTACTTC. Its protein is CASSLGSRTTQETQYF.

In the case of this clone: One end of the junction fails to match germline, which may point to a read error. The chain links TRBV10-2 to TRBJ2-3; D remains ambiguous. Germline V gene sequence: CDR1 WSHSY, CDR2 SAAADI. The CDR3 loop spans 12 amino acids. The CDR3 protein is CASGDSTDTQYF. The DNA for the CDR3 is TGCGCCAGCGGTGACAGCACAGATACGCAGTATTTT.

The chain joins TRBV28 to TRBJ2-1, with TRBD2 identical over 9 bases. Germline CDR1 is MDHEN and CDR2 is SYDVKM. The V and J ends lost 4 bases and 7 bases, in that order; junction bases with no gene match: 8. The CDR3 is 15 residues long. CDR3 nucleotide sequence: TGTGCCAGCAGTTCGTCCGGGACTAGCAAGAATGAGCAGTTCTTC. Translating it yields CASSSSGTSKNEQFF.

The V gene is TRBV18, the J gene TRBJ1-6; D possibly corresponds to TRBD1 (6 bases). The CDR3 is made up of 19 amino acids. V lost 5 bases to trimming and J lost 0 bases, with 20 bases between them. CDR1 is KGHSH and CDR2 is LQKENI in the germline V gene. The CDR3 sequence: CASSIRGTPNGSYNSPLHF. The CDR3, as DNA: TGTGCCAGCTCAATAAGGGGGACCCCCAATGGCTCCTATAATTCACCCCTCCACTTT.

This chain links TRBV9 with TRBJ1-2; D perhaps matches TRBD1 (6 bases). CDR1 is SGDLS and CDR2 is YYNGEE in the germline V gene. This CDR3 region has 14 residues. V was cut by 0 bases and J by 4 bases, with 10 bases left in between. This chain's CDR3 is CASSVEDRSYGYTF. DNA of the CDR3: TGTGCCAGCAGCGTAGAAGACAGGAGCTATGGCTACACCTTC.

This clone was seen once. The gene calls are TRBV7-2 and TRBJ1-5; D not certain. The CDR3 sequence is 15 residues long. The germline V gene encodes CDR1 SGHTA and CDR2 FQGNSA. Trimming removed 5 bases from V and 3 bases from J, with 14 bases in between. The CDR3 reads CASSPSPELNQPQHF. The CDR3 bases are TGTGCCAGCAGCCCAAGCCCAGAACTCAATCAGCCCCAGCATTTT.

V is TRBV25-1 and J is TRBJ2-1, with TRBD1 as a possible D gene (5 bases). Germline loops: CDR1 MGHDK, CDR2 SYGVNS. The CDR3 is 16 amino acids. V was cut by 2 bases and J by 8 bases, with 19 bases left in between. The DNA of the CDR3 is TGTGCCAGCAGTGAAGTTAGGGGCAGGAGCAACGATGAGCAGTTCTTC. This translates into CASSEVRGRSNDEQFF.

The table lists this clone with a count of one. V and J are TRBV27 and TRBJ1-2; D is ambiguous. The CDR3 runs to 13 residues. Germline CDR1 MNHEY, CDR2 SMNVEV (reference sequence). The V and J ends lost 2 bases and 8 bases respectively, with 12 bases between them. The CDR3 DNA is TGTGCCAGCAGTTTAAGAGGAAGCGGAGGCTACACCTTC. Residues: CASSLRGSGGYTF.

The J gene is TRBJ1-5, the V gene TRBV4-1; D gene ambiguous. Looked up from germline, CDR1 is MGHRA and CDR2 is YSYEKL. The CDR3 has 15 amino acids. The V gene lost 0 bases and the J gene lost 7 bases, with 13 bases spanning the gap. The CDR3 region has the DNA TGCGCCAGCAGCCAAGAACGGAGCGCTATCCAGCCCCAGCATTTT. Protein: CASSQERSAIQPQHF.

The V and J genes are TRBV28 and TRBJ2-5; 8 bases are a match to TRBD1. The length of the CDR3 is 12 residues. Germline V lookup: CDR1 MDHEN, CDR2 SYDVKM. V shed 9 bases, J shed 4 bases, and the junction held 4 bases outside the gene matches. CDR3 DNA sequence: TGTGCCAGACCGGACAGGGCAGAGACCCAGTACTTC. Protein product: CARPDRAETQYF.

The chain couples TRBV19 to TRBJ2-2; no firm D call. Germline CDR1 and CDR2: LNHDA and SQIVND (reference sequence). The germline V and J ends were trimmed by 7 bases and 1 base, with 7 bases remaining between them. The CDR3 contains 13 residues. CDR3 sequence (DNA): TGTGCCAGTAAAAAAAGGAACACCGGGGAGCTGTTTTTT. Protein product: CASKKRNTGELFF.

This chain joins TRBV28 and TRBJ2-3; TRBD1 aligns across 10 bases. CDR3 length: 17 residues. After removal of 3 bases from V and 5 bases from J, the junction contained 11 bases not matched to a gene. Germline V gene lookup returns CDR1 MDHEN and CDR2 SYDVKM. Written as DNA, the CDR3 is TGTGCCAGCAGTTTCGCCCGGACAGGGGGGCGGAGAGATACGCAGTATTTT. Encoded protein: CASSFARTGGRRDTQYF. The variable domain in full, with the rest retrieved from reference TRBV28 and TRBJ2-3, is DVKVTQSSRYLVKRTGEKVFLECVQDMDHENMFWYRQDPGLGLRLIYFSYDVKMKEKGDIPEGYSVSREKKERFSLILESASTNQTSMYLCASSFARTGGRRDTQYFGPGTRLTVL.

The chain employs TRBV28 and TRBJ1-2; possibly TRBD1 for D (5 bases). V lost 6 bases and J 10 bases, leaving 21 bases between the germline ends. The CDR3 has 14 residues. The germline CDR1 and CDR2 sequences are MDHEN and SYDVKM. The CDR3 region has the DNA TGTGCCAGCAGCACCGGGGACGGGGTTGCAGCCTACACCTTC. Protein: CASSTGDGVAAYTF.

The chain carries TRBV5-1 and TRBJ2-5; D may match TRBD1 or TRBD2 (5 bases each). The CDR3 is 15 residues long. Trimming stripped 1 base from V and 5 bases from J, with 15 bases between. Germline-derived CDR1 and CDR2 are SGHRS and YFSETQ. The CDR3 spells CASSLTGPQWETQYF. The CDR3 DNA reads as TGCGCCAGCAGCTTGACGGGGCCCCAATGGGAGACCCAGTACTTC. Supplemented by reference TRBV5-1 and TRBJ2-5, the full variable domain reads KAGVTQTPRYLIKTRGQQVTLSCSPISGHRSVSWYQQTPGQGLQFLFEYFSETQRNKGNFPGRFSGRQFSNSRSEMNVSTLELGDSALYLCASSLTGPQWETQYFGPGTRLLVL.

The J gene is TRBJ1-1, the V gene TRBV25-1; no firm D call. Trimming took 7 bases from V and 8 from J, leaving 14 bases between them. This CDR3 comprises 12 residues. The germline CDR1 and CDR2 sequences are MGHDK and SYGVNS. CDR3 loop: CASTAGKGEAFF. The CDR3 region has the DNA TGTGCCAGCACCGCGGGAAAAGGGGAAGCTTTCTTT.

For the CDR3, the DNA is TGTGCCAGCAGCTTGGATAGCGGGGGCGCCTACGAGCAGTACTTC. It codes for CASSLDSGGAYEQYF. The gene calls are TRBV7-2 and TRBJ2-7, with 9 nucleotides matching TRBD2. The germline V gene has CDR1 SGHTA and CDR2 FQGNSA. With 3 bases clipped from V and 2 bases from J, the junction kept 5 bases outside the gene matches. The CDR3 sequence is 15 residues long.

V usage is TRBV27 and J usage is TRBJ1-2; D not certain. Deletions cut 4 bases from V and 1 base from J, with 7 bases between. The CDR3 extends over 13 amino acids. The germline V gene encodes CDR1 MNHEY and CDR2 SMNVEV (reference sequence). CDR3 residues: CASSSGSNYGYTF. Written as DNA, the CDR3 is TGTGCCAGCAGTTCAGGCAGTAACTATGGCTACACCTTC.

This CDR3 is CASSLGDASYEQYF. The DNA of the CDR3 is TGTGCCAGCAGTTTAGGGGACGCCTCCTACGAGCAGTACTTC. The genes are TRBV28 and TRBJ2-7; D may match TRBD1 or TRBD2 (5 bases each). Looked up from germline, CDR1 is MDHEN and CDR2 is SYDVKM. Trimming pared 2 bases from V and 0 bases from J, leaving 8 bases between. This CDR3 is 14 amino acids long.

This chain joins TRBV6-5 and TRBJ2-5, with TRBD2 identical over 8 bases. The CDR3 covers 15 residues. The ends lost 6 bases at V and 4 bases at J; junction bases unmatched: 10. CDR1 is MNHEY, CDR2 SVGAGI, per germline. CDR3 protein: CASRGSGAIVETQYF. The CDR3 coding sequence is TGTGCCAGCAGGGGTAGCGGGGCGATAGTAGAGACCCAGTACTTC.

The chain uses TRBV15 and TRBJ2-7, with D possibly being TRBD1 (5 bases). This CDR3 is 13 amino acids long. Per the germline V gene, CDR1 is LNHNV and CDR2 is YYDKDF (reference sequence). The V gene lost 3 bases and the J gene lost 3 bases, with 9 bases spanning the gap. The DNA for the CDR3 is TGTGCCACCAGCAGGCCAAGGGGCTACGAGCAGTACTTC. Translating it yields CATSRPRGYEQYF.

The rearrangement joins TRBV29-1 to TRBJ1-1; D remains unclear. The CDR3 spans 18 residues. CDR1 is SQVTM and CDR2 is ANQGSEA in the germline V gene. The germline V and J ends were trimmed by 3 bases and 1 base, with 24 bases remaining between them. CDR3 amino acids: CSVEDPYTPLGQNTEAFF. As DNA, the CDR3 is TGCAGCGTTGAGGATCCATATACCCCCCTCGGGCAGAACACTGAAGCTTTCTTT.

This clone qualifies as medium-sized. The V gene is TRBV19, the J gene TRBJ1-5; D call uncertain. Germline lookup yields CDR1 LNHDA and CDR2 SQIVND (reference sequence). The CDR3 runs 15 residues. Trimming took off 6 bases at V and 5 bases at J, with 17 bases between the two ends. The CDR3 loop is CASREREREDQPQHF. The CDR3 DNA is TGTGCCAGTAGGGAACGGGAACGGGAGGATCAGCCCCAGCATTTT.

By sample fraction, this clone is medium-sized. The rearrangement links TRBV19 to TRBJ1-5, with 9 bases that match TRBD1. The CDR3 spans 17 residues. The germline gives CDR1 LNHDA, CDR2 SQIVND (reference sequence). J lost 0 bases, V lost 5 bases, and 8 bases had no gene match. CDR3 in amino acids: CASSPGQGRYSNQPQHF. CDR3 in DNA: TGTGCCAGTAGTCCTGGACAGGGGCGTTATAGCAATCAGCCCCAGCATTTT.

This rearrangement joins TRBV11-2 to TRBJ2-3; D is unresolved. The CDR3 length is 15 residues. Germline V gene data show CDR1 as SGHAT and CDR2 as FQNNGV. V shed 5 bases and J shed 0 bases, with 12 bases lying between them. The CDR3 reads CASSVLGSSTDTQYF. The CDR3, as DNA: TGTGCCAGCAGCGTCTTGGGGTCTAGCACAGATACGCAGTATTTT.

The chain recombines TRBV7-2 with TRBJ1-5; a possible D gene is TRBD1 (6 bases). Germline CDR1 SGHTA, CDR2 FQGNSA. CDR3 length equals 15 residues. The V and J ends lost 6 bases and 0 bases respectively, with 12 bases between them. The CDR3 spells CASSLTGNSNQPQHF. CDR3 bases: TGTGCCAGCAGTTTAACAGGGAATAGCAATCAGCCCCAGCATTTT.

This clone was observed once. The chain recombines TRBV1 with TRBJ2-2; the D segment call TRBD1 is taken from the table without a DNA check. TRBV1 is a pseudogene locus. The CDR3 is 17 residues long. CDR3 sequence reads: CTSSQEKGQVNTGELFF. CDR3 DNA sequence: TGCACCAGCAGCCAAGAAAAGGGACAGGTGAACACCGGGGAGCTGTTTTTT.

This chain connects TRBV7-2 to TRBJ1-1, with a possible D match to TRBD1 (5 bases). Looked up from germline, CDR1 is SGHTA and CDR2 is FQGNSA. The CDR3 runs 15 residues. The germline V and J ends were trimmed by 1 base and 2 bases, with 11 bases remaining between them. CDR3 bases: TGTGCCAGCAGCTTAGTCACGGGGCCCAACACTGAAGCTTTCTTT. Protein sequence: CASSLVTGPNTEAFF.

This clone was recorded only once. The rearrangement uses TRBV5-1 and TRBJ2-2; D remains unclear. The CDR3 consists of 15 residues. Germline V gene lookup returns CDR1 SGHRS and CDR2 YFSETQ. Trimming cost V 7 bases and J 2 bases, with 15 bases left between them. The CDR3 loop is CASRQWGSNTGELFF. The CDR3 region has the DNA TGCGCCAGCCGTCAGTGGGGTTCCAACACCGGGGAGCTGTTTTTT.

The genes are TRBV2 and TRBJ1-5; possible D gene TRBD1, 5 bases. The CDR3 length is 15 residues. V was clipped by 6 bases and J by 1 base, with 13 bases between them. Germline CDR1 and CDR2: SNHLY and FYNNEI. CDR3 residues: CASRGGRGSNQPQHF. CDR3 sequence (DNA): TGTGCCAGCAGAGGAGGGCGGGGGAGCAATCAGCCCCAGCATTTT.

In its sample, this clone was seen once. The V and J genes are TRBV5-6 and TRBJ2-7, with D uncertain. The germline V gene encodes CDR1 SGHDT and CDR2 YYEEEE. CDR3 length: 13 residues. V was cut by 0 bases and J by 12 bases, with 16 bases left in between. The CDR3 bases are TGTGCCAGCAGCTTGGGCGGCTCCCCTAAGGGGTACTTC. It is translated as CASSLGGSPKGYF.

The V gene is TRBV11-2, the J gene TRBJ1-2, with unresolved D. CDR3 length: 11 amino acids. The V gene lost 1 base and the J gene lost 8 bases, with 5 bases spanning the gap. From germline, CDR1 is SGHAT and CDR2 FQNNGV. The CDR3, as DNA: TGTGCCAGCAGCTTAGGGCGGGGCTACACCTTC. Translated, it gives CASSLGRGYTF.

The rearrangement uses TRBV28 and TRBJ1-6, with D unclear. Trimming shortened V by 8 bases and J by 9 bases, and 20 bases separated the two germline ends. The CDR3 covers 15 residues. From germline, CDR1 is MDHEN and CDR2 SYDVKM. The CDR3 loop is CASGSRLGFSSPLHF. The DNA of the CDR3 is TGTGCCAGCGGCTCCCGCCTAGGGTTTAGTTCACCCCTCCACTTT.